Below, 21 T cell receptor beta chains from the same sample are listed, as sequenced in a study of cytomegalovirus exposure and HLA in healthy donors. PCR was performed using 60 Vbeta and 13 Jbeta primers. Assay: immunoSEQ multiplex PCR; the TCRdb copy retains only in-frame clones and omits some. The sample consists of 95,000 to 150,000 clones, roughly 63% of them appearing once. Input material: PBMCs. The receptors originated from a man aged 40-50 years in good health and CMV-seropositive.

The chain carries TRBV9 and TRBJ2-1; 9 bases fit TRBD2. CDR3 length: 15 amino acids. Germline V gene data show CDR1 as SGDLS and CDR2 as YYNGEE. Germline trimming cut 3 bases from V and 2 bases from J; bases unmatched to any gene: 3. In DNA form, the CDR3 reads TGTGCCAGCAGCGAGACTAGCGGAACCTACAATGAGCAGTTCTTC. Protein: CASSETSGTYNEQFF. The full variable domain, with the rest looked up from reference TRBV9 and TRBJ2-1, is DSGVTQTPKHLITATGQRVTLRCSPRSGDLSVYWYQQSLDQGLQFLIQYYNGEERAKGNILERFSAQQFPDLHSELNLSSLELGDSALYFCASSETSGTYNEQFFGPGTRLTVL.

V gene TRBV2 combines with J gene TRBJ2-7; 7 positions match TRBD1. The CDR3 spans 13 residues. V lost 4 bases, J lost 2 bases, and 2 bases stayed unmatched. Germline lookup yields CDR1 SNHLY and CDR2 FYNNEI. The CDR3 DNA reads TGTGCCAGCAGTGCCACAGGGGCCTACGAGCAGTACTTC. Amino acid sequence: CASSATGAYEQYF.

This clone has a handful of counts. The chain recombines TRBV9 with TRBJ2-3; 12 nucleotides align to TRBD1. Germline trimming cut 4 bases from V and 5 bases from J; bases unmatched to any gene: 5. The CDR3 length is 15 residues. CDR1 SGDLS and CDR2 YYNGEE come from the germline V gene. CDR3 sequence (DNA): TGTGCCAGCAGCTCGGGACAGGGGGCTGTAGATACGCAGTATTTT. Encoded protein: CASSSGQGAVDTQYF.

The chain employs TRBV7-2 and TRBJ1-4, with D perhaps matching TRBD1 (5 bases). The CDR3 runs 16 residues. V was shortened by 5 bases and J by 5 bases, with 18 bases between the two germline ends. From germline, CDR1 is SGHTA and CDR2 FQGNSA. CDR3 residues: CASSTVAGQGNEKLFF. The CDR3 region has the DNA TGTGCCAGCAGCACAGTAGCAGGGCAGGGCAATGAAAAACTGTTTTTT.

In this sample, this clone turned up once. This chain uses TRBV7-8 with TRBJ2-2, with TRBD2 identical over 8 bases. The CDR3 spans 16 residues. The V gene end was trimmed by 7 bases and the J gene end by 0 bases; junction bases not matched to a gene: 7. The V gene's germline CDR1 is SGHVS and CDR2 FQNEAQ. The chain's CDR3 is CASIPPGGANTGELFF. In nucleotides, the CDR3 is TGTGCCAGCATCCCTCCGGGGGGGGCGAACACCGGGGAGCTGTTTTTT.

V gene TRBV21-1 combines with J gene TRBJ2-7; TRBD2 reflects the table's D call only, with no check against the DNA. TRBV21-1 is a pseudogene segment. The CDR3 runs 19 residues. This CDR3 is CASSKGGTKAGVQSYEQYF. For the CDR3, the DNA is TGTGCCAGCAGCAAAGGGGGGACAAAGGCGGGGGTCCAGTCCTACGAGCAGTACTTC.

A few counts support this clone. The CDR3 spells CASSFPLRAQYF. The DNA of the CDR3 is TGTGCCAGCAGTTTCCCTCTGAGGGCCCAGTACTTC. This chain uses TRBV28 with TRBJ2-5; maybe TRBD2 (5 bases). This CDR3 has 12 amino acids. V was shortened by 3 bases and J by 9 bases, with 11 bases between the two germline ends. From germline, CDR1 is MDHEN and CDR2 SYDVKM.

This clone was recorded a few times. The CDR3 protein is CASSQDFSGSRDTQYF. CDR3 DNA sequence: TGTGCCAGCAGCCAAGATTTCAGCGGGAGTCGAGATACGCAGTATTTT. The chain carries TRBV4-2 and TRBJ2-3; the match to TRBD2 covers 8 bases. The length of the CDR3 is 16 residues. Germline V gives CDR1 LGHNA, CDR2 YNFKEQ. Germline trimming cut 0 bases from V and 5 bases from J; bases unmatched to any gene: 7.

In DNA form, the CDR3 reads TGTGCCAGCGAAGGTCAGGGGTTGTCACCCCTCCACTTT. This encodes CASEGQGLSPLHF. The chain links TRBV2 to TRBJ1-6; D possibly corresponds to TRBD1 (6 bases). Between the trimmed V and J ends, which lost 8 bases and 10 bases, there was a span of 15 bases. The CDR3 loop spans 13 amino acids. CDR1 and CDR2 (germline): SNHLY, FYNNEI.

This rearrangement joins TRBV5-4 to TRBJ1-2; D unclear. This CDR3 contains 12 residues. Trimming stripped 3 bases from V and 10 bases from J, with 13 bases between. The V gene's germline CDR1 is SGHNT and CDR2 YYREEE (reference sequence). The CDR3: CASSSPLLAYTF. The CDR3 DNA is TGTGCCAGCAGCTCCCCGTTATTGGCCTACACCTTC.

The chain has TRBV4-1 and TRBJ1-1; D perhaps matches TRBD1 (6 bases). CDR3 length equals 16 residues. Germline CDR1 MGHRA, CDR2 YSYEKL. Trimming cost V 2 bases and J 0 bases, with 13 bases left between them. The CDR3 DNA is TGCGCCAGCAGCCAATTCCCCACAGGGCTGAACACTGAAGCTTTCTTT. Its translation: CASSQFPTGLNTEAFF.

This chain links TRBV7-8 with TRBJ2-7; possibly TRBD2 for D (6 bases). Germline loops: CDR1 SGHVS, CDR2 FQNEAQ. The germline V and J ends were trimmed by 8 bases and 7 bases, with 18 bases remaining between them. The CDR3 has 13 residues. CDR3 loop: CASGSGGDGEQYF. In nucleotides, the CDR3 is TGTGCCAGCGGGAGCGGAGGGGACGGAGAGCAGTACTTC.

This chain joins TRBV6-5 and TRBJ2-3; 7 positions agree with TRBD1. V lost 7 bases, J lost 5 bases, and 9 bases stayed unmatched. This CDR3 region has 14 residues. Germline CDR1 is MNHEY and CDR2 is SVGAGI. CDR3 protein: CASTGQGGGDTQYF. Here the CDR3 DNA reads TGTGCCAGCACGGGACAAGGGGGCGGAGATACGCAGTATTTT.

The CDR3, as DNA: TGTGCCAGCTCACCCGGACTAGATTACGAGCAGTACTTC. Residues: CASSPGLDYEQYF. The chain carries TRBV18 and TRBJ2-7; TRBD2 matches 7 bases. The CDR3 is 13 amino acids. The V and J ends lost 3 bases and 4 bases, in that order; junction bases with no gene match: 3. Germline V gene data show CDR1 as KGHSH and CDR2 as LQKENI.

V is TRBV6-1 and J is TRBJ1-1; 8 positions match TRBD1. With V trimmed by 7 bases and J by 1 base, 5 bases remained unmatched. Per germline, CDR1 MNHNS and CDR2 SASEGT. The CDR3 covers 14 residues. Here the CDR3 DNA reads TGTGCCAGCATTAGGGGACAGGCGAACACTGAAGCTTTCTTT. This gives the protein CASIRGQANTEAFF.

The rearrangement joins TRBV7-3 to TRBJ2-7; perhaps TRBD1 as D (6 bases). V lost 5 bases and J 5 bases, leaving 19 bases between the germline ends. There are 15 residues in the CDR3. Germline CDR1 is SGHTA and CDR2 is FQGTGA. The CDR3 DNA follows: TGTGCCAGCAGCCTAAATGGGGCAGGGGACCACGAGCAGTACTTC. This codes for CASSLNGAGDHEQYF.

The chain carries TRBV9 and TRBJ2-1; no definite D call. Germline V CDR1 and CDR2: SGDLS, YYNGEE. Trimming took 0 bases from V and 7 from J, leaving 11 bases between them. This CDR3 spans 14 amino acids. The CDR3: CASSVATEPNEQFF. In DNA, the CDR3 is TGTGCCAGCAGCGTAGCTACGGAGCCGAATGAGCAGTTCTTC.

The chain is built from TRBV7-6 and TRBJ2-7; 11 bases agree with TRBD2. CDR1 and CDR2 from the germline V gene are SGHVS and FNYEAQ. Trimming at V came to 5 bases and at J to 5 bases, leaving 8 bases not matched to a gene. The CDR3 has 15 residues. CDR3 protein: CASSPRLAGRNEQYF. The CDR3 DNA is TGTGCCAGCAGCCCCCGACTAGCGGGAAGGAACGAGCAGTACTTC.

Of note for this clone: At one end, the junction sequence differs from germline, possibly due to a read error. This chain connects TRBV2 to TRBJ2-5; D not resolved. The CDR3 totals 14 residues. Germline-derived CDR1 and CDR2 are SNHLY and FYNNEI. The CDR3 coding sequence is TGTGCCAGCAGCGAAGGTTCTCCTCGGTCGACCCAGTACTTC. Protein: CASSEGSPRSTQYF.

This chain connects TRBV2 to TRBJ2-7; D might be TRBD2 (6 bases). Germline loops: CDR1 SNHLY, CDR2 FYNNEI. This CDR3 spans 16 amino acids. Deletions cut 6 bases from V and 6 bases from J, with 24 bases between. The CDR3 spells CASRDLRLVGFAEQYF. DNA of the CDR3: TGTGCCAGCAGGGACTTACGACTAGTAGGCTTTGCCGAGCAGTACTTC.

This clone was detected only a few times. This chain joins TRBV10-3 and TRBJ1-4; a possible D gene is TRBD1 (5 bases). Germline-derived CDR1 and CDR2 are ENHRY and SYGVKD. The CDR3 extends over 14 amino acids. Trimming took off 10 bases at V and 1 base at J, with 13 bases between the two ends. In nucleotides, the CDR3 is TGTGCCACCGCAGGGTCGGGAACTAATGAAAAACTGTTTTTT. As protein: CATAGSGTNEKLFF.